This TCR beta chain came from a study of regulatory T cells in long-lasting Graves disease. Sample time point: persistent/refractory GD, antithyroid drugs over 5 years with positive TRAb. The authors made the TCR library using RNA they extracted from PBMCs. Graves' disease diagnoses used American Thyroid Association guidelines. A roughly 8.3-milliliter sample of peripheral blood was drawn into EDTA tubes. Building of the TCR beta libraries involved iRepertoire HTBI primers and Arm-PCR of CDR3 regions. As handled by the study authors: Overall, samples carried approximately 60 TRBV and more than 13 TRBJ segments. TCRdb passed the multiplex PCR reads through MiXCR, listing each CDR3 protein once. TCRdb, not the authors, supplied the V and J calls. The data show a few hundred thousand distinct CDR3 sequences, with approximately 23% seen just once and 13% held by the top ten. This CDR3 has 15 residues. V was cut by 2 bases and J by 2 bases, with 12 bases left in between. Germline V gene data show CDR1 as DFQATT and CDR2 as SNEGSKA (reference sequence).

Study-level results: Not thyroid tissue but only peripheral blood was studied.

Details on this clonotype: The antigen is undetermined.

The chain links TRBV20-1 to TRBJ2-2; D not certain. The sequence came from a female donor with Graves disease. This material consisted of peripheral blood mononuclear cells (PBMCs), taken when the disease was refractory, from a patient treated with antithyroid drugs. CDR3 DNA sequence: TGCAGTGCTAGATTTTCGACCCTAAACACCGGGGAGCTGTTTTTT. This translates into CSARFSTLNTGELFF.